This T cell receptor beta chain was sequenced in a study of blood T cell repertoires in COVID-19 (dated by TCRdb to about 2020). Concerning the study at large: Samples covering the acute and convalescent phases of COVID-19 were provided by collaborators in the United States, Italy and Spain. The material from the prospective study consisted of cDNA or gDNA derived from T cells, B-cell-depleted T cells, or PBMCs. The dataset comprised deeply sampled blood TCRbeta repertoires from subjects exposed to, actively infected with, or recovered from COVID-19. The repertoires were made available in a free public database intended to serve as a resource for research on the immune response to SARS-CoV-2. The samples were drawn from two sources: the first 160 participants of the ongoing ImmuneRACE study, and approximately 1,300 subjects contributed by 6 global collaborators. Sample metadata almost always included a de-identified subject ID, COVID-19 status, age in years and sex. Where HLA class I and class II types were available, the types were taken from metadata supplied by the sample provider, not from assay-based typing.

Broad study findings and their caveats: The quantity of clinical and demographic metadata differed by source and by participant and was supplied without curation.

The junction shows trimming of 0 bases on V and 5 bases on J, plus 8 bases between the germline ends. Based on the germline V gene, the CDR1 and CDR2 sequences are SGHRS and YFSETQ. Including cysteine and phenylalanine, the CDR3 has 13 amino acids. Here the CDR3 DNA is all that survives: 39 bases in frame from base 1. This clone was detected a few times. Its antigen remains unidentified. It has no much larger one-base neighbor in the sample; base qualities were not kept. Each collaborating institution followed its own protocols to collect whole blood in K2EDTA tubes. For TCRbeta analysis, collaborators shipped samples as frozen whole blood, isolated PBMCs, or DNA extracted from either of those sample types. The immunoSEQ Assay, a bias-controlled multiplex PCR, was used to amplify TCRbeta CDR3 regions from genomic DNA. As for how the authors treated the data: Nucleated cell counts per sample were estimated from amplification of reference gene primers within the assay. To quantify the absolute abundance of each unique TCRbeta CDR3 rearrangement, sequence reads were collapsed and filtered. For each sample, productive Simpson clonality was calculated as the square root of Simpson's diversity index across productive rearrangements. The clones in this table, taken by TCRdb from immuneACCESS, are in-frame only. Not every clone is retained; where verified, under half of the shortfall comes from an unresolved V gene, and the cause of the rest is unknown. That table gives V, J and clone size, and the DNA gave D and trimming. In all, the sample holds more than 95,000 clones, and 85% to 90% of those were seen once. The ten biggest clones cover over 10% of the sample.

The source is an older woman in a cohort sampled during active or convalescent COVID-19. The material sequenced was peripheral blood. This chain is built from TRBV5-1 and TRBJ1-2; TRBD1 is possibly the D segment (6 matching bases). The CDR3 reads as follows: CASSLGTDYGYTF. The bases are TGCGCCAGCAGCTTGGGGACAGATTATGGCTACACCTTC.